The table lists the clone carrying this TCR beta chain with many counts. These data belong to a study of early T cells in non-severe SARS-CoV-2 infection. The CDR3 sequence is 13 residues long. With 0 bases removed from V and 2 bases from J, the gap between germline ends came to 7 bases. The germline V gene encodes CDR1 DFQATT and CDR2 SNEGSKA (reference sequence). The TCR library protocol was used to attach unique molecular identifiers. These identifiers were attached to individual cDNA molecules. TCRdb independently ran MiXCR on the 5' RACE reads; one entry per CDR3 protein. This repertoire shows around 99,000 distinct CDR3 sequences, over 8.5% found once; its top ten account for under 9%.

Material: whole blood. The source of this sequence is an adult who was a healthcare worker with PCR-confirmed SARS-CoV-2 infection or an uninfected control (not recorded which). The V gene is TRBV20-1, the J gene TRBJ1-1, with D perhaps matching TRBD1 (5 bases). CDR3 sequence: CSARDRVNTEAFF. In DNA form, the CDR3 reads TGCAGTGCTAGAGACAGGGTTAACACTGAAGCTTTCTTT.